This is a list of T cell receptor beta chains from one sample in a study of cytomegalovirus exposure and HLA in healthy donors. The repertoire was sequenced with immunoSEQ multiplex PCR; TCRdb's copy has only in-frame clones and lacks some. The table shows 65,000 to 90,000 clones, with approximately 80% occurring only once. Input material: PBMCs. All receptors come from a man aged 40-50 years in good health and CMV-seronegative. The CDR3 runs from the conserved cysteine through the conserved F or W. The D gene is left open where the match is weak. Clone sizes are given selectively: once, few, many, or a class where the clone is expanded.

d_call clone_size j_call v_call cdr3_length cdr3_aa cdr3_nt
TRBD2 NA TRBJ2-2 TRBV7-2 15 CASSYGGGSTGELFF TGTGCCAGCAGCTACGGGGGGGGCAGCACCGGGGAGCTGTTTTTT
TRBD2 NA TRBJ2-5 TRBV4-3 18 CASSQDRVAGGLGETQYF TGCGCCAGCAGCCAAGATCGAGTGGCGGGGGGGCTTGGAGAGACCCAGTACTTC
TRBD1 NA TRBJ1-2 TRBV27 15 CASSPWTGTIDGYTF TGTGCCAGCAGTCCTTGGACAGGAACAATAGATGGCTACACCTTC
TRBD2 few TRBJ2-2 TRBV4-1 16 CASSQWTGGMGGELFF TGCGCCAGCAGCCAATGGACGGGGGGGATGGGCGGGGAGCTGTTTTTT
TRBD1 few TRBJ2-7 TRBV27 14 CASSFGDRDYEQYF TGTGCCAGCAGTTTTGGGGACAGAGACTACGAGCAGTACTTC
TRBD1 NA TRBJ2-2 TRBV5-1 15 CASSSGQGNTGELFF TGCGCCAGCAGCTCAGGACAGGGGAACACCGGGGAGCTGTTTTTT
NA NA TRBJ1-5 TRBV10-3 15 CAISEDGGGGQPQHF TGTGCCATCAGTGAGGATGGGGGCGGGGGTCAGCCCCAGCATTTT
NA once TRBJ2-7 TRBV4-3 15 CASSLGWRDAYEQYF TGCGCCAGCAGCCTTGGGTGGAGGGACGCCTACGAGCAGTACTTC
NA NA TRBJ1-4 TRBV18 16 CASSLTQGNAMEKLFF TGTGCCAGCTCACTGACCCAGGGAAATGCGATGGAAAAACTGTTTTTT
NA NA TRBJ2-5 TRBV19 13 CASSMLGLETQYF TGTGCCAGTAGTATGCTGGGACTTGAGACCCAGTACTTC
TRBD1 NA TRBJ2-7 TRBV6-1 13 CAIHRDSLYEQYF TGTGCCATCCACCGGGACAGTCTCTACGAGCAGTACTTC
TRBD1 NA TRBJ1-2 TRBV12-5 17 CASGSYPGQGAVHGYTF TGTGCTAGTGGTTCCTACCCGGGACAGGGGGCGGTGCATGGCTACACCTTC
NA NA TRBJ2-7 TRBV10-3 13 CAIDQGGKYEQYF TGTGCCATAGACCAGGGAGGTAAATACGAGCAGTATTTC
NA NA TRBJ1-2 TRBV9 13 CASSVVQGSGYTF TGTGCCAGCAGCGTAGTTCAGGGCAGTGGCTACACCTTC
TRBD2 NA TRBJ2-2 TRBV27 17 CASSFIAGGWNTGELFF TGTGCCAGCAGCTTTATAGCGGGGGGCTGGAACACCGGGGAGCTGTTTTTT
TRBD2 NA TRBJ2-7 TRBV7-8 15 CASSLEAGDSYEQYF TGTGCCAGCAGCTTAGAAGCGGGGGACTCCTACGAGCAGTACTTC
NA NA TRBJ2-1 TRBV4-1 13 CASSQDLENEQFF TGCGCCAGCAGCCAAGATCTTGAGAATGAGCAGTTCTTC
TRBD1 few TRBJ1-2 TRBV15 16 CATSFSSTGGFYGYTF TGTGCCACCAGCTTCTCCTCGACAGGGGGCTTCTATGGCTACACCTTC
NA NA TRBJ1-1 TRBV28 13 CASSLRGHTEAFF TGTGCCAGCAGTTTACGAGGGCACACTGAAGCTTTCTTT
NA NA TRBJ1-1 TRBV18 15 CASSLTGSGATEAFF TGTGCCAGCTCACTTACAGGGAGTGGGGCCACTGAAGCTTTCTTT
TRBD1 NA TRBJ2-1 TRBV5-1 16 CASSVQGLRSYNEQFF TGCGCCAGCAGCGTACAGGGGCTTCGCTCCTACAATGAGCAGTTCTTC
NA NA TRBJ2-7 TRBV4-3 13 CASSPPREDEQYF TGCGCCAGCAGCCCCCCTAGGGAGGACGAGCAGTACTTC
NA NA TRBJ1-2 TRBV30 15 CAWTSGGGGDYGYTF TGTGCCTGGACCTCAGGCGGGGGGGGCGACTATGGCTACACCTTC
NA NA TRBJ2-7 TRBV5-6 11 CASSLRVEQYF TGTGCCAGCAGCCTCAGGGTCGAGCAGTACTTC
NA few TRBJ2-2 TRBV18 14 CANFEAADTGELFF TGTGCCAACTTCGAGGCTGCGGACACCGGGGAGCTGTTTTTT
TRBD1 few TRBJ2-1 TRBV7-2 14 CASSWDRGYNEQFF TGTGCCAGCAGTTGGGACAGGGGCTACAATGAGCAGTTCTTC
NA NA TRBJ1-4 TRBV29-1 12 CSAGSRNEKLFF TGCAGCGCGGGGTCAAGAAATGAAAAACTGTTTTTT
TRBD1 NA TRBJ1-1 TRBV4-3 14 CASSLDTGGTEAFF TGCGCCAGCAGCCTGGATACAGGGGGCACTGAAGCTTTCTTT
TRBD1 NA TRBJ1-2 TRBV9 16 CASSVARQGGNYGYTF TGTGCCAGCAGCGTAGCTAGACAGGGAGGCAACTATGGCTACACCTTC
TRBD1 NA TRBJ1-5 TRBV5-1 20 CASSLGQGGSPGLSNQPQHF TGCGCCAGCAGCTTGGGGCAGGGGGGCTCCCCAGGGTTGAGCAATCAGCCCCAGCATTTT
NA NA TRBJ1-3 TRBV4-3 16 CASSQDLSQGGNTIYF TGCGCCAGCAGCCAAGATCTATCGCAGGGAGGAAACACCATATATTTT
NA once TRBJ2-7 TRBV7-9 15 CASSLATGVPYEQYF TGTGCCAGCAGCTTAGCGACAGGCGTTCCCTACGAGCAGTACTTC
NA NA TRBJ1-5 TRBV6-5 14 CASSYEQGNQPQHF TGTGCCAGCAGTTACGAGCAGGGCAATCAGCCCCAGCATTTT
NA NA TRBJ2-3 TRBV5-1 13 CASSLGSTDTQYF TGCGCCAGCAGCTTGGGGAGTACAGATACGCAGTATTTT
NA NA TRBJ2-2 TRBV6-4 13 CASSHGDTGELFF TGTGCCAGCAGTCACGGAGACACCGGGGAGCTGTTTTTT
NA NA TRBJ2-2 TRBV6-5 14 CASSLYRFSGELFF TGTGCCAGCAGTTTGTACAGGTTTTCCGGGGAGCTGTTTTTT
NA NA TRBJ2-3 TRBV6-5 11 CASLEGFAQYF TGTGCCAGCTTGGAGGGGTTTGCGCAGTATTTT
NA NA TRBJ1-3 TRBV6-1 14 CASTITGYGNTIYF TGTGCCAGCACCATAACAGGGTACGGAAACACCATATATTTT
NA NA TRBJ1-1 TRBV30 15 CAWSPLGGLLLEAFF TGTGCCTGGAGTCCCCTCGGAGGTCTACTCCTTGAAGCTTTCTTT
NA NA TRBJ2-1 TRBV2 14 CASKWQGRWNEQFF TGTGCCAGCAAATGGCAGGGAAGGTGGAATGAGCAGTTCTTC
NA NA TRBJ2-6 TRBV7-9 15 CASSFLAEGANVLTF TGTGCCAGCAGCTTCTTGGCGGAAGGGGCCAACGTCCTGACTTTC
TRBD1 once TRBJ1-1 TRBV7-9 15 CASSDWDRGNTEAFF TGTGCCAGCAGCGATTGGGACAGGGGGAACACTGAAGCTTTCTTT
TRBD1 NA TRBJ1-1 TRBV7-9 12 CASSRGQAEAFF TGTGCCAGCAGCAGAGGACAGGCTGAAGCTTTCTTT
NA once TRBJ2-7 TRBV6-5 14 CASSYRGQGYEQYF TGTGCCAGCAGTTACAGGGGACAAGGCTACGAGCAGTACTTC
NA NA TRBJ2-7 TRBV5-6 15 CASSLDPGNTYEQYF TGTGCCAGCAGCTTGGATCCGGGAAATACCTACGAGCAGTACTTC
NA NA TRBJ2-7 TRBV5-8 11 CASSSGYEQYF TGTGCCAGCAGCTCAGGCTACGAGCAGTACTTC
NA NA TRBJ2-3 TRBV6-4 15 CASSDSGGGTDTQYF TGTGCCAGCAGTGACTCCGGCGGGGGCACAGATACGCAGTATTTT
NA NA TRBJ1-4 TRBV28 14 CASSLGGANEKLFF TGTGCCAGCAGTTTAGGGGGGGCTAATGAAAAACTGTTTTTT
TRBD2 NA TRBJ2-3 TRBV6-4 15 CASSSSGGTADTQYF TGTGCCAGCAGTTCCAGCGGGGGGACCGCAGATACGCAGTATTTT
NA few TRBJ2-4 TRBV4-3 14 CASSQGVSKNIQYF TGCGCCAGCAGCCAAGGCGTTAGCAAAAACATTCAGTACTTC
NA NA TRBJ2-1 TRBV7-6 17 CASSLSWPAAEDNEQFF TGTGCCAGCAGCTTAAGTTGGCCCGCGGCAGAAGACAATGAGCAGTTCTTC
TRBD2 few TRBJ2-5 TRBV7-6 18 CASSEHAPLAGGFETQYF TGTGCCAGCAGCGAACACGCCCCCCTAGCGGGGGGGTTCGAGACCCAGTACTTC
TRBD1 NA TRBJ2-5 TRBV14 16 CASSQTSGGIGETQYF TGTGCCAGCAGCCAAACATCAGGGGGAATAGGGGAGACCCAGTACTTC
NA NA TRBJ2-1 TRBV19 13 CASSMRLGNEQFF TGTGCCAGTAGTATGCGGTTAGGCAATGAGCAGTTCTTC
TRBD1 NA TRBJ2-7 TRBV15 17 CATSRDQGDRGRFEQYF TGTGCCACCAGCAGAGATCAAGGGGACAGGGGGCGATTCGAGCAGTACTTC
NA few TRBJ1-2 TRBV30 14 CAWSGLYRDYGYTF TGTGCCTGGAGTGGTCTTTATCGAGACTATGGCTACACCTTC
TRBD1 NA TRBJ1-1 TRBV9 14 CASSARQGWSEAFF TGTGCCAGCAGCGCCCGACAGGGATGGAGTGAAGCTTTCTTT
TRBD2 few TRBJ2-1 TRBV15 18 CATSGEGTSGGANLEQFF TGTGCCACCAGCGGGGAAGGGACTAGCGGGGGGGCCAACCTTGAGCAGTTCTTC
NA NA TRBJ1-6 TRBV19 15 CASSPQDRGGSPLHF TGTGCCAGTAGTCCCCAGGACAGAGGGGGTTCACCCCTCCACTTT